Listed here are 13 T cell receptor beta chains from one sample, sequenced in a study of T cells in Graves' hyperthyroidism and ophthalmopathy. It was RNA transcripts that yielded the amplified TCR beta CDR3 regions. HTBI primers were the set used in a first-round RT-PCR of the TCR CDR3. TCRdb itself ran the multiplex PCR reads through MiXCR, one entry per CDR3 protein. The top ten hold approximately 8.7% of the sample, which has roughly 800,000 distinct CDR3 sequences, about 38% seen once. The sequenced sample consisted of blood. The receptors shown here come from a man younger than 30 with Graves' hyperthyroidism.

Only a few counts were recorded for this clonotype. The rearrangement links TRBV12-3 or TRBV12-4 to TRBJ2-7; perhaps TRBD2 as D (5 bases). There are 14 residues in the CDR3. The V gene lost 4 bases and the J gene lost 5 bases, with 15 bases spanning the gap. CDR3 in amino acids: CASSSYPFSDEQYF. In nucleotides, the CDR3 is TGTGCCAGCAGTTCGTACCCTTTTAGCGACGAGCAGTACTTC.

This clonotype was seen more than once but under ten times. The genes are TRBV19 and TRBJ2-5, with unresolved D. V lost 3 bases, J lost 1 base, and 9 bases lay in between. The CDR3 length is 14 residues. The germline CDR1 and CDR2 sequences are LNHDA and SQIVND (reference sequence). CDR3 loop: CASSILGSQETQYF. The CDR3 nucleotides read TGTGCCAGTAGTATTCTTGGGTCCCAAGAGACCCAGTACTTC. The full variable domain, completed using reference TRBV19 and TRBJ2-5, is DGGITQSPKYLFRKEGQNVTLSCEQNLNHDAMYWYRQDPGQGLRLIYYSQIVNDFQKGDIAEGYSVSREKKESFPLTVTSAQKNPTAFYLCASSILGSQETQYFGPGTRLLVL.

The chain couples TRBV6-5 to TRBJ2-2, with D unclear. The CDR3 has 15 amino acids. Trimming removed 6 bases at V and 6 bases at J, with 17 bases between. Germline V gives CDR1 MNHEY, CDR2 SVGAGI. CDR3 residues: CASRIRGTIPGELFF. The DNA of the CDR3 is TGTGCCAGCAGAATTCGCGGTACAATCCCCGGGGAGCTGTTTTTT.

This clonotype occurred a few times. The chain employs TRBV20-1 and TRBJ1-2, with D possibly TRBD1 on 5 matching bases. CDR3 length: 13 amino acids. V gave up 0 bases and J gave up 8 bases, with 13 bases separating them. The germline V gene has CDR1 DFQATT and CDR2 SNEGSKA (reference sequence). CDR3 sequence (DNA): TGCAGTGCTAGAGATCCCAGGGAGCGCGGCTACACCTTC. The encoded protein is CSARDPRERGYTF.

This chain connects TRBV7-3 to TRBJ1-2; TRBD1 might be the D (6 bases). The CDR3 has 15 residues. The germline CDR1 and CDR2 sequences are SGHTA and FQGTGA. The V gene lost 5 bases and the J gene lost 5 bases, with 18 bases spanning the gap. CDR3 loop: CASSQGTPLRYGYTF. In DNA form, the CDR3 reads TGTGCCAGCAGCCAAGGGACACCGTTACGATATGGCTACACCTTC.

This clonotype was seen a few times. The chain links TRBV12-3 or TRBV12-4 to TRBJ2-6, with no clear D. V shed 6 bases and J shed 9 bases, with 9 bases lying between them. The CDR3 extends over 12 amino acids. CDR3 loop: CASSAAVNVLTF. For the CDR3, the DNA is TGTGCCAGCAGCGCGGCGGTCAACGTCCTGACTTTC.

The V call is TRBV10-3, the J call TRBJ1-5; D is undetermined. From germline, CDR1 is ENHRY and CDR2 SYGVKD. The CDR3 length is 14 residues. V was trimmed by 10 bases and J by 0 bases, leaving 13 bases between them. The DNA of the CDR3 is TGTGCCAGCACGACCCGCTATAGCAATCAGCCCCAGCATTTT. It translates to CASTTRYSNQPQHF.

A word on this clonotype: Given a much more abundant clone one base away, this may be a read error. J is TRBJ1-5 and V is TRBV2, with a tentative D call TRBD1 (6 bases). The CDR3 is 15 amino acids. CDR1 SNHLY and CDR2 FYNNEI come from the germline V gene. The CDR3, as DNA: TGTGCCATCAGTGAAGCGGAGGGGGTTGATCAGCCCCAGCATTTT. Amino acids: CAISEAEGVDQPQHF.

Ten or more counts support this clonotype. The chain carries TRBV20-1 and TRBJ1-2; D is unclear. Trimming removed 6 bases at V and 1 base at J, with 15 bases between. In germline, CDR1 is DFQATT, CDR2 SNEGSKA (reference sequence). The CDR3 is made up of 14 amino acids. CDR3 protein: CSARLDGLNYGYTF. The CDR3 nucleotides are TGCAGTGCCCGCTTGGACGGCCTTAACTATGGCTACACCTTC.

The V call is TRBV11-2, the J call TRBJ2-7; possibly TRBD2 for D (7 bases). This CDR3 comprises 13 residues. Germline assignment: CDR1 SGHAT and CDR2 FQNNGV. Deletions cut 3 bases from V and 5 bases from J, with 11 bases between. CDR3 DNA sequence: TGTGCCAGCAGCTTTACGGGGGGCCACGAGCAGTACTTC. Translated, it gives CASSFTGGHEQYF. The full variable domain, in which reference TRBV11-2 and TRBJ2-7 provide the parts outside the CDR3, is EAGVAQSPRYKIIEKRQSVAFWCNPISGHATLYWYQQILGQGPKLLIQFQNNGVVDDSQLPKDRFSAERLKGVDSTLKIQPAKLEDSAVYLCASSFTGGHEQYFGPGTRLTVT.

The gene calls are TRBV11-2 and TRBJ2-2; TRBD1 is a possible D gene (5 bases). The V gene's germline CDR1 is SGHAT and CDR2 FQNNGV. The CDR3 loop spans 14 amino acids. Trimming cost V 5 bases and J 3 bases, with 10 bases left between them. CDR3 residues: CASSPPTDTGELFF. The CDR3 DNA reads TGTGCCAGCAGCCCTCCGACAGACACCGGGGAGCTGTTTTTT.

The rearrangement uses TRBV12-3 or TRBV12-4 and TRBJ1-5; a possible D gene is TRBD1 (5 bases). CDR3 length: 15 amino acids. Trimming stripped 6 bases from V and 0 bases from J, with 12 bases between. This chain's CDR3 is CASSSQRGSNQPQHF. The CDR3 nucleotides read TGTGCCAGCAGCTCCCAGAGGGGTAGCAATCAGCCCCAGCATTTT.

Comment on this clonotype: A single base separates this from a much larger clone, so it may be a read error. The rearrangement joins TRBV7-2 to TRBJ2-7; D may be TRBD1 (5 bases). Deletions cut 5 bases from V and 0 bases from J, with 11 bases between. The CDR3 consists of 14 residues. Germline CDR1 SGHTA, CDR2 FQGNSA. CDR3 region: CASSPGHDSYEQYV. The CDR3, as DNA: TGTGCCAGCAGCCCTGGACACGACTCCTACGAGCAGTACGTC.